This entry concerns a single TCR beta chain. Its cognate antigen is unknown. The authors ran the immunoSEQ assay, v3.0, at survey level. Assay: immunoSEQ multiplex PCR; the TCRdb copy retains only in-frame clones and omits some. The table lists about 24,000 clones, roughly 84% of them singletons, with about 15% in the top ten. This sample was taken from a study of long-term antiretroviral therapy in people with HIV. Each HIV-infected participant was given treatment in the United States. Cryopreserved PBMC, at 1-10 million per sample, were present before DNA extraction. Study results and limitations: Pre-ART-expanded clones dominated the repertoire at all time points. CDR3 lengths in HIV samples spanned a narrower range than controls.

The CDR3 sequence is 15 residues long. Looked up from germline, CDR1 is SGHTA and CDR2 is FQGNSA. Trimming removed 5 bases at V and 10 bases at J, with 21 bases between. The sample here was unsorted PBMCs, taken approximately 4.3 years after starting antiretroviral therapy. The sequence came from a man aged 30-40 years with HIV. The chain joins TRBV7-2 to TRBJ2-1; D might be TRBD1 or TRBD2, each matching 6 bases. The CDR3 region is CASSLYIGGLTEQFF. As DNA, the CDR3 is TGTGCCAGCAGCCTCTACATTGGGGGGCTCACAGAGCAGTTCTTC.